This TCR beta chain was found in a study of CD8 T cells in Susac syndrome. Regarding the study as a whole: An acknowledgment was made by the study that its TCR sequencing and HLA analysis involved relatively few individuals.

This CDR3 is built from 17 residues. Germline V CDR1 and CDR2: MNHEY, SVGEGT. V was shortened by 5 bases and J by 0 bases, with 20 bases between the two germline ends. With random hexamers, reverse transcription was performed on about 0.5 to 1 ug of RNA. Amplification of the TCR beta CDR3 was carried out by immunoSEQ multiplex PCR, which spanned a total of 54 Vbeta and 13 Jbeta segments. TCRdb re-called the immunoSEQ multiplex PCR reads through MiXCR, storing one row per CDR3 protein. Among some 300,000 distinct CDR3 sequences, 89% were seen once, and the ten largest hold around 0.18%. TEMRA cells were FACS-enriched, and CD8+ and CD4+ T cells were isolated negatively. Comment on this clonotype: Its matching antigen is unknown.

The TCR was taken from a human donor with multiple sclerosis. V and J are TRBV6-2 or TRBV6-3 and TRBJ2-7; D not certain. Material for sequencing was CD8+ T cells from PBMCs. Written as DNA, the CDR3 is TGTGCCAGCAGTGGAGTCGAAGCTGCCCATAGCTCCTACGAGCAGTACTTC. Protein sequence: CASSGVEAAHSSYEQYF.